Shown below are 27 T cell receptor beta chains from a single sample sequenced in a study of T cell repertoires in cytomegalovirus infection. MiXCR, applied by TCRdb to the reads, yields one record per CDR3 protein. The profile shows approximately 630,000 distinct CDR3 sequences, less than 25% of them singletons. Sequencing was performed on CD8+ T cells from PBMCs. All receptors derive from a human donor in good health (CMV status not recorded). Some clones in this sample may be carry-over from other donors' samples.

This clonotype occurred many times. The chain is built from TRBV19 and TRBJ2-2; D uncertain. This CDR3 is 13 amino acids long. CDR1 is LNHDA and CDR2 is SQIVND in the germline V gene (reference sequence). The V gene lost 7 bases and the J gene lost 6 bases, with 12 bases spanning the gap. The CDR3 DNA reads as TGTGCCAGTACAGAAGGTGTCTCCGGGGAGCTGTTTTTT. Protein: CASTEGVSGELFF.

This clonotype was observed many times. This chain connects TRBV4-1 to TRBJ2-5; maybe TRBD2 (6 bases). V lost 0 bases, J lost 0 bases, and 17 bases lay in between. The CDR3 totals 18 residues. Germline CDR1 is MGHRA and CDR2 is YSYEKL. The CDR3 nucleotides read TGCGCCAGCAGCCAAGATCACGGGGGATCTATGTACCAAGAGACCCAGTACTTC. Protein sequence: CASSQDHGGSMYQETQYF.

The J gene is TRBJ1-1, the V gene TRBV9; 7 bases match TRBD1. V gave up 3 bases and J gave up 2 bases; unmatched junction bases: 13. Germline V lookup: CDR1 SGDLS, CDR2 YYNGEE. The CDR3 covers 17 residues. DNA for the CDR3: TGTGCCAGCAGCGGAACAGGGGCCACTCCTTTTAACACTGAAGCTTTCTTT. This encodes CASSGTGATPFNTEAFF.

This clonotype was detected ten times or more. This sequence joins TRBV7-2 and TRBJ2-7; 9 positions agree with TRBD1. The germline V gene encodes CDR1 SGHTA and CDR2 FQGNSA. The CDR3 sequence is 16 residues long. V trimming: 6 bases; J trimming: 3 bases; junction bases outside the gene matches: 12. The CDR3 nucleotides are TGTGCCAGCAGTACTCCGGGACAGGGTTTAGGCTACGAGCAGTACTTC. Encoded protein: CASSTPGQGLGYEQYF.

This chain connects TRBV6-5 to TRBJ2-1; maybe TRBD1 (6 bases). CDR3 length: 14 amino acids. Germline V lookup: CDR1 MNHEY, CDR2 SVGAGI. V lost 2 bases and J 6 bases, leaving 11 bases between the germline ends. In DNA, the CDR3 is TGTGCCAGCAGTTACCTCGGACAGCCCAATGAGCAGTTCTTC. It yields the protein CASSYLGQPNEQFF.

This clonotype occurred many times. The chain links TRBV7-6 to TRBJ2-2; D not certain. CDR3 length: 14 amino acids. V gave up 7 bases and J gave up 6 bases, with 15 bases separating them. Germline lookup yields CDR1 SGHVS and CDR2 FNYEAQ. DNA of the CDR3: TGTGCCAGCACCCCTAGGGCGGCCGCCGGGGAGCTGTTTTTT. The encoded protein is CASTPRAAAGELFF.

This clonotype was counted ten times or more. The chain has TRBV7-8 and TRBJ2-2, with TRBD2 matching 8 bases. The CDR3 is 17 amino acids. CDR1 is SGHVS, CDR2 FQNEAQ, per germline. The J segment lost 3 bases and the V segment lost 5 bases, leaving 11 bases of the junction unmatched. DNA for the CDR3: TGTGCCAGCAGCCTGCCGGGGACTAGAGAGGACACCGGGGAGCTGTTTTTT. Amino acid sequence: CASSLPGTREDTGELFF.

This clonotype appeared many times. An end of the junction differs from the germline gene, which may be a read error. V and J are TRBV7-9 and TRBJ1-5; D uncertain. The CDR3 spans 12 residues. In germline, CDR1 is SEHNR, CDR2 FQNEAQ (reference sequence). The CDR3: CASSPSSQPQHF. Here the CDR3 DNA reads TGTGCCAGCAGCCCTAGCAGTCAGCCCCAGCATTTT. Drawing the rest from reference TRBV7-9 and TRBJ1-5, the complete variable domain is DTGVSQNPRHKITKRGQNVTFRCDPISEHNRLYWYRQTLGQGPEFLTYFQNEAQLEKSRLLSDRFSAERPKGSFSTLEIQRTEQGDSAMYLCASSPSSQPQHFGDGTRLSIL.

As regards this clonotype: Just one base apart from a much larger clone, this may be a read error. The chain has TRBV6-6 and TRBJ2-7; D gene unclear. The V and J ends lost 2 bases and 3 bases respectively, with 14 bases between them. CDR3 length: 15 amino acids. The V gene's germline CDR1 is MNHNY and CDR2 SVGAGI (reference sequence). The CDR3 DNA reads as TGTGCCAGCAGTTACAAGGCATGGGAACACTACGAGCAGTACGTC. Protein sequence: CASSYKAWEHYEQYV.

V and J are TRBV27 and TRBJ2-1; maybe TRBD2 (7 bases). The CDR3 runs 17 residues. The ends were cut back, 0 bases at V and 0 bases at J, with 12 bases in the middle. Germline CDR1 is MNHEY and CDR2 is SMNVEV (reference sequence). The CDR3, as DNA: TGTGCCAGCAGTTTATCGGCGGGGGCTCCCTCCTACAATGAGCAGTTCTTC. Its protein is CASSLSAGAPSYNEQFF.

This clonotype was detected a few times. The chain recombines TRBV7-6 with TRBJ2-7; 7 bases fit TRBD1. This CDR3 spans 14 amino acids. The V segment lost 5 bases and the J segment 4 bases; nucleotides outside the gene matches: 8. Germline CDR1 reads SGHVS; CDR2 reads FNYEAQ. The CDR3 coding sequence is TGTGCCAGCAGCGCCGGGACAGACTATTACGAGCAGTACTTC. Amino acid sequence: CASSAGTDYYEQYF. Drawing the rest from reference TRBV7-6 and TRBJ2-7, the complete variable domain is GAGVSQSPRYKVTKRGQDVALRCDPISGHVSLYWYRQALGQGPEFLTYFNYEAQQDKSGLPNDRFSAERPEGSISTLTIQRTEQRDSAMYRCASSAGTDYYEQYFGPGTRLTVT.

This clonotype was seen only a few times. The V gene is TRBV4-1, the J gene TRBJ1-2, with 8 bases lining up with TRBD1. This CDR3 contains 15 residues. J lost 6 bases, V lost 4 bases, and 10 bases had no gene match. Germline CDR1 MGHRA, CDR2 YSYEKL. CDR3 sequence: CASSLKLTGEDGYTF. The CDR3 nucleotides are TGCGCCAGCAGCCTCAAATTGACAGGGGAAGATGGCTACACCTTC.

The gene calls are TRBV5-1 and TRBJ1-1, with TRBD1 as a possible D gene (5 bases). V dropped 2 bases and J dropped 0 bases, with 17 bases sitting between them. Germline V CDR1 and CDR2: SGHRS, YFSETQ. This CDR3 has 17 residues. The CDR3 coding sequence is TGCGCCAGCAGCTTTAGGGACTTACAGGAGATGAACACTGAAGCTTTCTTT. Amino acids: CASSFRDLQEMNTEAFF. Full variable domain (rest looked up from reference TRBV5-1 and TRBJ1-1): KAGVTQTPRYLIKTRGQQVTLSCSPISGHRSVSWYQQTPGQGLQFLFEYFSETQRNKGNFPGRFSGRQFSNSRSEMNVSTLELGDSALYLCASSFRDLQEMNTEAFFGQGTRLTVV.

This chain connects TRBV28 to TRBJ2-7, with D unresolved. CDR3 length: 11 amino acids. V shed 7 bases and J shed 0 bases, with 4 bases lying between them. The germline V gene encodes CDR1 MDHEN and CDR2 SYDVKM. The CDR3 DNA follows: TGTGCCAGCACCCTCTCCTACGAGCAGTACGTC. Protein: CASTLSYEQYV.

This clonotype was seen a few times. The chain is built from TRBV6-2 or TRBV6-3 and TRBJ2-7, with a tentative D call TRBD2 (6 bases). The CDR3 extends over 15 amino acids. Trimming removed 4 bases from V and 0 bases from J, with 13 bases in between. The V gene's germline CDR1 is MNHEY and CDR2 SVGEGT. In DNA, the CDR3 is TGTGCCAGCAGTTCTCCGGGACTGACCTCCTACGAGCAGTACGTC. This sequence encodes CASSSPGLTSYEQYV.

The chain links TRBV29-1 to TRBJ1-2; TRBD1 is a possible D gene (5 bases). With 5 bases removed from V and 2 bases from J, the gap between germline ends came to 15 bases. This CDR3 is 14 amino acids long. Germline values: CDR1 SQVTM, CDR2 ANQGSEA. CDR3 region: CSVTQTGDNYGYTF. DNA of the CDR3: TGCAGCGTTACCCAAACAGGCGACAACTATGGCTACACCTTC. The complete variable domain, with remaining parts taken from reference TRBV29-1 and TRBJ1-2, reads SAVISQKPSRDICQRGTSLTIQCQVDSQVTMMFWYRQQPGQSLTLIATANQGSEATYESGFVIDKFPISRPNLTFSTLTVSNMSPEDSSIYLCSVTQTGDNYGYTFGSGTRLTVV.

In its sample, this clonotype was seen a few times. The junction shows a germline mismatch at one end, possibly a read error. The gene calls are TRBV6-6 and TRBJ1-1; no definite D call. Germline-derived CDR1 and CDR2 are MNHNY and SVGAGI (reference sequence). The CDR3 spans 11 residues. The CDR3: CASSYSIDKIF. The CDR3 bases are TGTGCCAGCAGTTACTCTATTGACAAAATCTTT.

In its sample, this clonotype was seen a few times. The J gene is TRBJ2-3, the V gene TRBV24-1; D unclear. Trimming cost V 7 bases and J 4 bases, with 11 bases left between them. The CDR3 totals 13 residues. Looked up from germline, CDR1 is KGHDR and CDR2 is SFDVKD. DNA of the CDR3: TGTGCCACCAGCGCCCACGGATCAGATACGCAGTATTTT. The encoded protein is CATSAHGSDTQYF.

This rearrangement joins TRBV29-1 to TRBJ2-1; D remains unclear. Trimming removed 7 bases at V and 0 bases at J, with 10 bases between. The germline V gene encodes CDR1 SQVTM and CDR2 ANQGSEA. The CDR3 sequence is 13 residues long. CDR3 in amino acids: CSARQSSYNEQFF. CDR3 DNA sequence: TGCAGCGCCCGGCAGAGCTCCTACAATGAGCAGTTCTTC.

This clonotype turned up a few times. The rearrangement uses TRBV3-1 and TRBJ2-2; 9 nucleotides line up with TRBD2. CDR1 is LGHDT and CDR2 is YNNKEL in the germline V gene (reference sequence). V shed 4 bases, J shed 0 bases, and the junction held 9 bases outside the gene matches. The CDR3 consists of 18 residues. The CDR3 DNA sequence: TGTGCCAGCAGCCTTATAAGCGGGGGGCACCCGAACACCGGGGAGCTGTTTTTT. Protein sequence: CASSLISGGHPNTGELFF.

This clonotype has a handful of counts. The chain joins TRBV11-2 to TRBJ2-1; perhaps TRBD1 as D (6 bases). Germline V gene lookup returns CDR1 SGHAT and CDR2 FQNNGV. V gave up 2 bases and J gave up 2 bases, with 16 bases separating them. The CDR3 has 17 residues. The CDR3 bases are TGTGCCAGCAGCTTAAGGCCCGGGACACCCACCTACAATGAGCAGTTCTTC. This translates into CASSLRPGTPTYNEQFF.

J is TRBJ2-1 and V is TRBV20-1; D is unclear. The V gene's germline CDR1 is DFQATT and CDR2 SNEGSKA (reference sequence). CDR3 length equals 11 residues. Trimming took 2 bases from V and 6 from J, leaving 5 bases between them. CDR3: CSARQGNEQFF. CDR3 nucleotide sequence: TGCAGTGCTAGACAAGGCAATGAGCAGTTCTTC.

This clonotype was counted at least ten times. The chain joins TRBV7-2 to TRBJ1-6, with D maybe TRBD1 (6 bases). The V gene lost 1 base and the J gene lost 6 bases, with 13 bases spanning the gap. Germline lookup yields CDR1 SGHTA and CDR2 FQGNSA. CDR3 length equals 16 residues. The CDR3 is CASSLDGAGANSPLHF. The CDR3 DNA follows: TGTGCCAGCAGCTTAGATGGGGCAGGGGCTAATTCACCCCTCCACTTT.

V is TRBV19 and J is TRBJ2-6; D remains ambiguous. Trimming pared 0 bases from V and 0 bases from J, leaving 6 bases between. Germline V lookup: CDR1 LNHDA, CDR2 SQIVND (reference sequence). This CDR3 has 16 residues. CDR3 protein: CASSIDWISGANVLTF. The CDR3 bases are TGTGCCAGTAGTATAGACTGGATCTCTGGGGCCAACGTCCTGACTTTC.

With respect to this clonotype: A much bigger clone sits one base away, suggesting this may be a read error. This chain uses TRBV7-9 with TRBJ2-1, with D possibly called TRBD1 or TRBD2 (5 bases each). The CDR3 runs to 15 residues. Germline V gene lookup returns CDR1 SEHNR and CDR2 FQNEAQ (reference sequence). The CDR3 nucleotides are TGTGTCAGCAACCGAGGGCAGGGTAACTACAATGAGCAGTTCTTC. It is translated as CVSNRGQGNYNEQFF.

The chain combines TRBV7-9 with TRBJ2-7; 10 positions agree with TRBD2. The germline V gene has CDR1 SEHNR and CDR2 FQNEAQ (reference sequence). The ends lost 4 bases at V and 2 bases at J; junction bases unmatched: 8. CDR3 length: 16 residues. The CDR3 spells CASSSPLAGAPYEQYF. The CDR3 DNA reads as TGTGCCAGCAGCTCCCCTCTAGCGGGGGCCCCCTACGAGCAGTACTTC.

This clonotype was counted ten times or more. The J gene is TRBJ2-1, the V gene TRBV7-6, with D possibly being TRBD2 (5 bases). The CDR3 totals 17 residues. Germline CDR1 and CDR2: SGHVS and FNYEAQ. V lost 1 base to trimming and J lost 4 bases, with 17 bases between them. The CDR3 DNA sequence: TGTGCCAGCAGCTTAGTCTCTCTACTAGGGCCTTACAATGAGCAGTTCTTC. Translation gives CASSLVSLLGPYNEQFF. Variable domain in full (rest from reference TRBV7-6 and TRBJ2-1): GAGVSQSPRYKVTKRGQDVALRCDPISGHVSLYWYRQALGQGPEFLTYFNYEAQQDKSGLPNDRFSAERPEGSISTLTIQRTEQRDSAMYRCASSLVSLLGPYNEQFFGPGTRLTVL.